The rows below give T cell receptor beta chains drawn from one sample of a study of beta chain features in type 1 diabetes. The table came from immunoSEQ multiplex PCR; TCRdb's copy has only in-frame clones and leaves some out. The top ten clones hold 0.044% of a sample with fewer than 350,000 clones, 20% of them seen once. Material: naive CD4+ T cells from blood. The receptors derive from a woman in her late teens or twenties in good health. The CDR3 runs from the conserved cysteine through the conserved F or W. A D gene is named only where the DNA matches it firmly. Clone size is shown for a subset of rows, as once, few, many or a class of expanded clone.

TGTGCCAGCAGCTTATCAGGTACCCGTCCAGATACGCAGTATTTT	CASSLSGTRPDTQYF	TRBV7-9	.	TRBJ2-3	.
TGTGCCAGCAGCTTAGGGCTAGCGGGGGTTCCCTACAATGAGCAGTTCTTC	CASSLGLAGVPYNEQFF	TRBV7-2	TRBD2	TRBJ2-1	.
TGTGCCAGCAGCTTAGGACAGATCTACGAGCAGTACTTC	CASSLGQIYEQYF	TRBV11-2	.	TRBJ2-7	few
TGCGCCAGCAGCCATGATATCACAGGGGGTCAGCCCCAGCATTTT	CASSHDITGGQPQHF	TRBV4-1	TRBD1	TRBJ1-5	few
TGCGCCAGCAGCTTGGGGGAGAAACAGCCCCAGCATTTT	CASSLGEKQPQHF	TRBV5-1	.	TRBJ1-5	few
TGTGCCTGGACCTTCGGGGCGGGAGGGGTTGAGACCCAGTACTTC	CAWTFGAGGVETQYF	TRBV30	TRBD2	TRBJ2-5	few
TGTGCCTGGAATGTCGATGCGCGCACTGAAGCTTTCTTT	CAWNVDARTEAFF	TRBV30	.	TRBJ1-1	.
TGTGCCAGCAGCGTAGGGGCCAGTCGTTACACCGGGGAGCTGTTTTTT	CASSVGASRYTGELFF	TRBV9	.	TRBJ2-2	.
TGCGCCAGCAGCTTAAACCCACTGCAGGGGACTGAAGCTTTCTTT	CASSLNPLQGTEAFF	TRBV5-1	.	TRBJ1-1	.
TGTGCCTGGACCGTACAGGGTTCGCGCGAGCAGTACTTC	CAWTVQGSREQYF	TRBV30	.	TRBJ2-7	.
TGTGCTAGTGGTTTAGTCGGAGGCACTGAAGCTTTCTTT	CASGLVGGTEAFF	TRBV12-5	.	TRBJ1-1	few
TGTGCCAGCAGCAAGGACAGGGCAGAGACCCAGTACTTC	CASSKDRAETQYF	TRBV11-2	TRBD1	TRBJ2-5	few
TGTGCCTGGAGCCACCACGGACGGGGGGCGGGAGGCTATGGCTACACCTTC	CAWSHHGRGAGGYGYTF	TRBV30	.	TRBJ1-2	.
TGCGCCAGCAGCCCCGGGACAGGGAATCAGCCCCAGCATTTT	CASSPGTGNQPQHF	TRBV5-1	TRBD1	TRBJ1-5	.
TGTGCCAGCAGCTTCGGCAGGCCCCCCTTGGAGCAGTACTTC	CASSFGRPPLEQYF	TRBV5-6	.	TRBJ2-7	.
TGTGCCAGCAGTGAAGGGACAGGGGGCGCGAGTTTCACCTACGAGCAGTACTTC	CASSEGTGGASFTYEQYF	TRBV6-1	TRBD1	TRBJ2-7	few
TGTGCCAGTGGATTCATCGGGAAGGGGGCGCTCAACGAGCAGTACTTC	CASGFIGKGALNEQYF	TRBV19	TRBD1	TRBJ2-7	few
TGCGCCAGCAGCTTGGCCGGGACAGGTTCCTACAATGAGCAGTTCTTC	CASSLAGTGSYNEQFF	TRBV5-1	TRBD1	TRBJ2-1	.